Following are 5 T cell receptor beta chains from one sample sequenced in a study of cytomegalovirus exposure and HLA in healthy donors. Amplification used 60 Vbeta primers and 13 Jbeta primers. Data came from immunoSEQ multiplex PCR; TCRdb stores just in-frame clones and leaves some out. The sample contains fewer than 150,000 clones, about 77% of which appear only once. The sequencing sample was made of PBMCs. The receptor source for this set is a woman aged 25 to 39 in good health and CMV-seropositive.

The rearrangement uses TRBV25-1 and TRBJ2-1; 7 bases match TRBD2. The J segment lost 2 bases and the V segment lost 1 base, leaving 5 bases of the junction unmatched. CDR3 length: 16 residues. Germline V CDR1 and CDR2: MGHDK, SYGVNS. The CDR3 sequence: CASSEWTGGAYNEQFF. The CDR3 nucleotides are TGTGCCAGCAGTGAATGGACGGGGGGAGCCTACAATGAGCAGTTCTTC.

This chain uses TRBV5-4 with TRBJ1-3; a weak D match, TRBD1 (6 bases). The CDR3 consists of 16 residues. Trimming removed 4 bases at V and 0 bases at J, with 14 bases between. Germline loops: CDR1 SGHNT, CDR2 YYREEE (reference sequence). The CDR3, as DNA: TGTGCCAGCAGCAAGGACAGCGCTATCTCTGGAAACACCATATATTTT. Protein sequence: CASSKDSAISGNTIYF.

CDR3 sequence reads: CASSQGLAGAGEQYF. The CDR3 DNA reads as TGTGCCAGCAGTCAGGGACTAGCGGGAGCGGGGGAGCAGTACTTC. The chain carries TRBV5-4 and TRBJ2-7, with 14 bases lining up with TRBD2. V shed 5 bases, J shed 7 bases, and the junction held 8 bases outside the gene matches. The germline V gene encodes CDR1 SGHNT and CDR2 YYREEE (reference sequence). The CDR3 is made up of 15 amino acids. The entire variable domain, with the rest obtained from reference TRBV5-4 and TRBJ2-7, is as follows: ETGVTQSPTHLIKTRGQQVTLRCSSQSGHNTVSWYQQALGQGPQFIFQYYREEENGRGNFPPRFSGLQFPNYSSELNVNALELDDSALYLCASSQGLAGAGEQYFGPGTRLTVT.

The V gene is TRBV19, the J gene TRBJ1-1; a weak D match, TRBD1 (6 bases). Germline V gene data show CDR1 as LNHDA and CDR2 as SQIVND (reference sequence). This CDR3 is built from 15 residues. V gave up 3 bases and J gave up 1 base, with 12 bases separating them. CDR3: CASSILQGSNTEAFF. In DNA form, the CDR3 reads TGTGCCAGTAGTATCCTACAGGGATCGAACACTGAAGCTTTCTTT.

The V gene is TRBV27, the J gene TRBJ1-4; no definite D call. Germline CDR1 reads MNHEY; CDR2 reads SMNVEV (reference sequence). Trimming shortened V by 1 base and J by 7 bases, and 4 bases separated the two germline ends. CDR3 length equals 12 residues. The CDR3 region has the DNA TGTGCCAGCAGTTTATATAGTGAAAAACTGTTTTTT. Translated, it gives CASSLYSEKLFF. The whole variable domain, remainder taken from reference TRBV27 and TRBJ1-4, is EAQVTQNPRYLITVTGKKLTVTCSQNMNHEYMSWYRQDPGLGLRQIYYSMNVEVTDKGDVPEGYKVSRKEKRNFPLILESPSPNQTSLYFCASSLYSEKLFFGSGTQLSVL.